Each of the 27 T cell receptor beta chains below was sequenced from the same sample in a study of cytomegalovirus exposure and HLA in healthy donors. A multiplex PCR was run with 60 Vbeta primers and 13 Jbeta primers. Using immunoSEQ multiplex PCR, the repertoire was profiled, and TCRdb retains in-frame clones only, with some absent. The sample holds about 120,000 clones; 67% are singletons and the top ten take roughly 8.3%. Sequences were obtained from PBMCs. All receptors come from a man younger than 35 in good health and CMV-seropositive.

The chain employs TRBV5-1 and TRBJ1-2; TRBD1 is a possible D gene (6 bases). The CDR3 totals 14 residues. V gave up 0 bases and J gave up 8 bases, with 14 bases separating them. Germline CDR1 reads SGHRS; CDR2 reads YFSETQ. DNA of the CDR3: TGCGCCAGCAGCTTGGCCGGGGGGCCCGGGGGCTACACCTTC. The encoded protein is CASSLAGGPGGYTF.

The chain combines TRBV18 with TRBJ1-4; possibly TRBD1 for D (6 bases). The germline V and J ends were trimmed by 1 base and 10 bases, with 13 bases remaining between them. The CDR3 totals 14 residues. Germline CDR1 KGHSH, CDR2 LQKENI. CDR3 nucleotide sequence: TGTGCCAGCTCACCACGGGGGCGCGACGGAAAACTGTTTTTT. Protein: CASSPRGRDGKLFF.

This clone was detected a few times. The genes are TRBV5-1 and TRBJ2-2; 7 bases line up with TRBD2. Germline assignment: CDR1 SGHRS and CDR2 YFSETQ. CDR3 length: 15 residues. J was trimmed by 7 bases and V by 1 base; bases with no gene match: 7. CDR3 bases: TGCGCCAGCAGCTTGTCTCGTGGGAGGGACGGGGAGCTGTTTTTT. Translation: CASSLSRGRDGELFF.

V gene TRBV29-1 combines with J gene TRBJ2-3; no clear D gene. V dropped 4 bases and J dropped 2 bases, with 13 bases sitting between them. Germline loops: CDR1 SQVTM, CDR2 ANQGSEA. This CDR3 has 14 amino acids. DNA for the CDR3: TGCAGCGTTGGAGTGGGCCGAAACACAGATACGCAGTATTTT. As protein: CSVGVGRNTDTQYF.

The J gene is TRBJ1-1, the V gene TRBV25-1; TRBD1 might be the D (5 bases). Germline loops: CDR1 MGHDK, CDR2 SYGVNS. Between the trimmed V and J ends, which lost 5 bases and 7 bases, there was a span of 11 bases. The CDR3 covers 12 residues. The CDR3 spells CASSPGHLEAFF. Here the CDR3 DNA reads TGTGCCAGCAGTCCCGGACACCTTGAAGCTTTCTTT.

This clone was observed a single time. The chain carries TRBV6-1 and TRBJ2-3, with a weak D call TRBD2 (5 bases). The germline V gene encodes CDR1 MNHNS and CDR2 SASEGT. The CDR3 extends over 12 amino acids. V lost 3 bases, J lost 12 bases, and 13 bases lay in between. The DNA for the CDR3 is TGTGCCAGCAGTGAGGTGGGGAGACAACAGTATTTT. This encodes CASSEVGRQQYF.

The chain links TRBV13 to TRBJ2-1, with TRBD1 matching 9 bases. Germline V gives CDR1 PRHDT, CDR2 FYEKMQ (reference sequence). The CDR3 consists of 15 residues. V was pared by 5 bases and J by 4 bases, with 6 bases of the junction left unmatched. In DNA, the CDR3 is TGTGCCAGCAGCCACGGACAGGGGCGGTACAATGAGCAGTTCTTC. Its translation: CASSHGQGRYNEQFF.

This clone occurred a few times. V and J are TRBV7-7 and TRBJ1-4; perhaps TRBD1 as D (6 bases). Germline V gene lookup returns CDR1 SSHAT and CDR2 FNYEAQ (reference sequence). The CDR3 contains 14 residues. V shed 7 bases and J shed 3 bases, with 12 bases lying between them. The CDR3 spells CASTHRAANEKLFF. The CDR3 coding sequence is TGTGCCAGCACCCACAGGGCGGCTAATGAAAAACTGTTTTTT.

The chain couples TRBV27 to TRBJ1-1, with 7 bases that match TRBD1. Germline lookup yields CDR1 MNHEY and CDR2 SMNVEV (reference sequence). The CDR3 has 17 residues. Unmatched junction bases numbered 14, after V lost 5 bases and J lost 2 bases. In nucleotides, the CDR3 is TGTGCCAGCAGTCGCCACGGACAGGTGGGGGGTAACACTGAAGCTTTCTTT. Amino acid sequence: CASSRHGQVGGNTEAFF.

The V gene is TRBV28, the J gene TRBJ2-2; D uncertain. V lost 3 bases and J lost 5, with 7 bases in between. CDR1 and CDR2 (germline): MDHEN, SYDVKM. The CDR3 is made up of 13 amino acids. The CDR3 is CASSFGATGELFF. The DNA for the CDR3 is TGTGCCAGCAGTTTTGGAGCAACCGGGGAGCTGTTTTTT.

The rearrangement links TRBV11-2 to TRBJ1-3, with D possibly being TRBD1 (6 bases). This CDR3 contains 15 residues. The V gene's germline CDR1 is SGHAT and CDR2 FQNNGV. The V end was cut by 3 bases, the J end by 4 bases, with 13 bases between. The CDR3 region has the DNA TGTGCCAGCAGCTTCCTCACAGGGTACGGAAACACCATATATTTT. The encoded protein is CASSFLTGYGNTIYF. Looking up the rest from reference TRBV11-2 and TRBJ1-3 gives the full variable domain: EAGVAQSPRYKIIEKRQSVAFWCNPISGHATLYWYQQILGQGPKLLIQFQNNGVVDDSQLPKDRFSAERLKGVDSTLKIQPAKLEDSAVYLCASSFLTGYGNTIYFGEGSWLTVV.

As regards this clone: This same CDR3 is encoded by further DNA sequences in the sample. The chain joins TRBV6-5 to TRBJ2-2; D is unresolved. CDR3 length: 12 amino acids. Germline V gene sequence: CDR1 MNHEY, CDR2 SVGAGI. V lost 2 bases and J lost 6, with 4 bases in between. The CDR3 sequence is CASSYLSGELFF. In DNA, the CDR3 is TGTGCCAGCAGTTACCTTTCCGGGGAGCTGTTTTTT.

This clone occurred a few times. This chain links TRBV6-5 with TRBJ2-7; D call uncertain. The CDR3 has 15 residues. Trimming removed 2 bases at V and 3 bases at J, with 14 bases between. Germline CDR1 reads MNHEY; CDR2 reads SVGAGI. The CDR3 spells CASSYTRSSRYEQYV. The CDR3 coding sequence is TGTGCCAGCAGTTACACCAGGTCCTCCCGCTACGAGCAGTACGTC.

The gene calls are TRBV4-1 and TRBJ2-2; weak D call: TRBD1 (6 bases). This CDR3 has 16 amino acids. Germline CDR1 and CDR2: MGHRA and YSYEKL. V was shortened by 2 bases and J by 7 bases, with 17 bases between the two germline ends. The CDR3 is CASSQSEDRYIGELFF. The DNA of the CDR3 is TGCGCCAGCAGCCAATCCGAGGACAGATACATCGGGGAGCTGTTTTTT.

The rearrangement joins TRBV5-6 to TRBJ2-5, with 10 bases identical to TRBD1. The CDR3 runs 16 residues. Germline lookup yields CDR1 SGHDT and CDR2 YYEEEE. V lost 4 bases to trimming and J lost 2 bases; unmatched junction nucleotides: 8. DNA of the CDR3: TGTGCCAGCAGCGAGCCCGGGACAGGGGTACAAGAGACCCAGTACTTC. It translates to CASSEPGTGVQETQYF.

The CDR3 nucleotides read TGCGCCAGCAGCGGTCCGGGACTAGCGTACAATGAGCAGTTCTTC. It yields the protein CASSGPGLAYNEQFF. The gene calls are TRBV5-1 and TRBJ2-1, with 10 bases that match TRBD2. After removal of 4 bases from V and 4 bases from J, the junction contained 5 bases not matched to a gene. In germline, CDR1 is SGHRS, CDR2 YFSETQ. The CDR3 length is 15 residues.

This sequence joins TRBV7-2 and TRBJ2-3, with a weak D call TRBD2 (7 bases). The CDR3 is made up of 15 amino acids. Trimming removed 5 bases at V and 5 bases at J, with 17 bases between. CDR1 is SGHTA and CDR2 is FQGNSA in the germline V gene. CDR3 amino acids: CASSVGGRGIDTQYF. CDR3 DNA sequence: TGTGCCAGCAGCGTCGGGGGGCGGGGAATAGATACGCAGTATTTT.

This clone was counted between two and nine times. The CDR3 coding sequence is TGTGCCAGCAGTTTATCAGGGACAGGGGGCTCGGGCTACACCTTC. This sequence encodes CASSLSGTGGSGYTF. This chain joins TRBV28 and TRBJ1-2; TRBD1 matches 12 bases. Germline CDR1 reads MDHEN; CDR2 reads SYDVKM. The trim removed 1 base at V and 8 bases at J, leaving 5 bases unmatched. The CDR3 spans 15 residues.

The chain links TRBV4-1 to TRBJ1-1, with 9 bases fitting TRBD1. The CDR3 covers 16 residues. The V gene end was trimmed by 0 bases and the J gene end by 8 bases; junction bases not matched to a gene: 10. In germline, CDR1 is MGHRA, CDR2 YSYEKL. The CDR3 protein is CASSQDESGQGLEAFF. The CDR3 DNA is TGCGCCAGCAGCCAAGATGAATCAGGACAGGGGCTGGAAGCTTTCTTT.

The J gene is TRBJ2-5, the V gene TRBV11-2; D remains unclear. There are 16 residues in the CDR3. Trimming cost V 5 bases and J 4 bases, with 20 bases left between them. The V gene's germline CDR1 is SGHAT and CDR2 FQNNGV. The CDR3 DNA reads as TGTGCCAGCAGCCCCACCTCGGCTAGTATGGGAGAGACCCAGTACTTC. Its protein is CASSPTSASMGETQYF.

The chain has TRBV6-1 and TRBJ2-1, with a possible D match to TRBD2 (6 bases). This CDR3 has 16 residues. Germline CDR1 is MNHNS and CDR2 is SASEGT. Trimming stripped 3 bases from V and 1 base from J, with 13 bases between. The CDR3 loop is CASSDRGKVSYNEQFF. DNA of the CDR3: TGTGCCAGCAGTGATCGGGGGAAGGTGTCCTACAATGAGCAGTTCTTC.

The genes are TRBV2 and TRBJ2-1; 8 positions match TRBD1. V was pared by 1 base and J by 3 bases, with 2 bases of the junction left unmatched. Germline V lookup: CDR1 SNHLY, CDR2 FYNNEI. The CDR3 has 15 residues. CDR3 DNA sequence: TGTGCCAGCAGTGAAGACGGGACAGGCTACAATGAGCAGTTCTTC. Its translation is CASSEDGTGYNEQFF.

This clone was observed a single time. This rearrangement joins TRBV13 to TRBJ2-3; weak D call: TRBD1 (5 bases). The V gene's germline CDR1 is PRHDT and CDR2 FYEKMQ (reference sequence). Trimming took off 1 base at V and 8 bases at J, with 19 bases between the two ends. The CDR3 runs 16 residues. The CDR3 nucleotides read TGTGCCAGCAGCTTAGACGGCAGGGTAAGGTCGCGTACGCAGTATTTT. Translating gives CASSLDGRVRSRTQYF.

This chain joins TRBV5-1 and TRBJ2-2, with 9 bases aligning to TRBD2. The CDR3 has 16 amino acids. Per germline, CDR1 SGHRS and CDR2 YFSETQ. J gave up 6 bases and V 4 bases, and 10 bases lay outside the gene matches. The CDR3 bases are TGCGCCAGCAGCGCGGAGGGGACTAGCTTCTCCGGGGAGCTGTTTTTT. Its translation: CASSAEGTSFSGELFF.

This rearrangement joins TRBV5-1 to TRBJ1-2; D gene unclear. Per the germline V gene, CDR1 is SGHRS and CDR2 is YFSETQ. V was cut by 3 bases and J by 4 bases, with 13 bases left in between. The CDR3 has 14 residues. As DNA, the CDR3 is TGCGCCAGCAGCTCGTCACCGGGAGCCTATGGCTACACCTTC. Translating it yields CASSSSPGAYGYTF.

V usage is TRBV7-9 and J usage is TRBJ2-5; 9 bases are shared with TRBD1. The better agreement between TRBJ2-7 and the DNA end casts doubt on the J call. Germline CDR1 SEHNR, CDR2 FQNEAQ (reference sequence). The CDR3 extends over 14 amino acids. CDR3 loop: CASTNDRGSYEQYF. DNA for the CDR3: TGTGCCAGCACCAATGACAGGGGGTCCTACGAGCAGTACTTC.

CDR3 sequence: CASSDFLSSYNEQFF. CDR3 nucleotide sequence: TGTGCCAGCAGTGACTTTCTCAGCTCCTACAATGAGCAGTTCTTC. The V and J genes are TRBV6-4 and TRBJ2-1; D remains ambiguous. The germline V gene encodes CDR1 MRHNA and CDR2 SNTAGT. V lost 1 base, J lost 0 bases, and 7 bases lay in between. The CDR3 spans 15 residues.